One sample yielded the 17 T cell receptor beta chains listed below, sequenced in a study of blood T cell repertoires in COVID-19. Produced via immunoSEQ multiplex PCR; TCRdb's table is partial and in-frame only. The sample carries around 200,000 clones, about 85% recorded once. Sequencing was carried out using PBMCs or T cells enriched from blood (not recorded which). The source is a man aged 35 to 55 who had recovered from COVID-19.

The V call is TRBV27, the J call TRBJ1-1; a possible D gene is TRBD1 (6 bases). Germline loops: CDR1 MNHEY, CDR2 SMNVEV (reference sequence). This CDR3 is built from 13 residues. The V end was cut by 6 bases, the J end by 1 base, with 9 bases between. The CDR3: CASSPTGNTEAFF. The CDR3, as DNA: TGTGCCAGCAGCCCGACAGGGAACACTGAAGCTTTCTTT.

J is TRBJ2-5 and V is TRBV7-3; 8 bases are shared with TRBD1. The CDR3 covers 14 residues. V dropped 5 bases and J dropped 1; count of bases not matched to a gene: 3. The germline V gene encodes CDR1 SGHTA and CDR2 FQGTGA. The chain's CDR3 is CASSGQGIQETQYF. Written as DNA, the CDR3 is TGTGCCAGCAGCGGACAGGGTATCCAAGAGACCCAGTACTTC.

The V gene is TRBV12-5, the J gene TRBJ1-6, with 8 bases that match TRBD1. Looked up from germline, CDR1 is LGHNT and CDR2 is FRNRAP. This CDR3 is 16 amino acids long. With V trimmed by 3 bases and J by 2 bases, 3 bases remained unmatched. The CDR3 protein is CASGLQQGAYNSPLHF. CDR3 nucleotide sequence: TGTGCTAGTGGTTTACAACAGGGGGCCTATAATTCACCCCTCCACTTT. Based on the CDR3 plus reference TRBV12-5 and TRBJ1-6, the full variable domain is DARVTQTPRHKVTEMGQEVTMRCQPILGHNTVFWYRQTMMQGLELLAYFRNRAPLDDSGMPKDRFSAEMPDATLATLKIQPSEPRDSAVYFCASGLQQGAYNSPLHFGNGTRLTVT.

The rearrangement joins TRBV7-8 to TRBJ1-5, with a possible D match to TRBD1 (5 bases). Trimming took 5 bases from V and 4 from J, leaving 12 bases between them. The CDR3 totals 14 residues. Germline values: CDR1 SGHVS, CDR2 FQNEAQ. The CDR3 protein is CASSQGAGNQPQHF. CDR3 nucleotide sequence: TGTGCCAGCAGCCAAGGGGCAGGGAATCAGCCCCAGCATTTT.

The gene calls are TRBV7-2 and TRBJ2-7, with D possibly matching TRBD1 (6 bases). This CDR3 is built from 16 residues. From germline, CDR1 is SGHTA and CDR2 FQGNSA. The ends were cut back, 5 bases at V and 3 bases at J, with 20 bases in the middle. In nucleotides, the CDR3 is TGTGCCAGCAGCCCTCCACGTGGGGGACACCTCTACGAGCAGTACTTC. The encoded protein is CASSPPRGGHLYEQYF.

This clone was seen more than once but under ten times. J is TRBJ1-4 and V is TRBV15; 8 nucleotides line up with TRBD1. The CDR3 extends over 15 amino acids. With V trimmed by 3 bases and J by 0 bases, 0 bases remained unmatched. Germline CDR1 reads LNHNV; CDR2 reads YYDKDF (reference sequence). This chain's CDR3 is CATSRDRATNEKLFF. As DNA, the CDR3 is TGTGCCACCAGCAGGGACAGGGCAACTAATGAAAAACTGTTTTTT.

This clone came up once. V gene TRBV16 combines with J gene TRBJ2-7; 11 nucleotides match TRBD1. V was clipped by 5 bases and J by 6 bases; unmatched bases: 3. The CDR3 is 13 residues long. Germline-derived CDR1 and CDR2 are KGHSY and FQNENV. For the CDR3, the DNA is TGTGCCAGCAGCGGACAGGGGGCGGGCGAGCAGTACTTC. Translated: CASSGQGAGEQYF. The whole variable domain, remainder taken from reference TRBV16 and TRBJ2-7, is GEEVAQTPKHLVRGEGQKAKLYCAPIKGHSYVFWYQQVLKNEFKFLISFQNENVFDETGMPKERFSAKCLPNSPCSLEIQATKLEDSAVYFCASSGQGAGEQYFGPGTRLTVT.

Only one count was recorded for this clone. The V gene is TRBV27, the J gene TRBJ2-1; D call uncertain. Looked up from germline, CDR1 is MNHEY and CDR2 is SMNVEV (reference sequence). This CDR3 region has 12 residues. Trimming shortened V by 5 bases and J by 6 bases, and 8 bases separated the two germline ends. This CDR3 reads CASSPLGNEQFF. In nucleotides, the CDR3 is TGTGCCAGCAGTCCCCTCGGCAATGAGCAGTTCTTC.

This sequence joins TRBV7-9 and TRBJ1-4; tentative D call: TRBD1 (5 bases). CDR1 is SEHNR and CDR2 is FQNEAQ in the germline V gene (reference sequence). The V gene lost 0 bases and the J gene lost 6 bases, with 17 bases spanning the gap. This CDR3 contains 17 residues. The CDR3 coding sequence is TGTGCCAGCAGCTTAGCGGGAGGGGCCAGGGACCATGAAAAACTGTTTTTT. It is translated as CASSLAGGARDHEKLFF.

V usage is TRBV19 and J usage is TRBJ2-1, with TRBD2 matching over 10 bases. Germline values: CDR1 LNHDA, CDR2 SQIVND (reference sequence). The V segment lost 3 bases and the J segment 9 bases; nucleotides outside the gene matches: 5. The CDR3 spans 14 residues. Here the CDR3 reads CASSILAGDGEQFF. The CDR3 coding sequence is TGTGCCAGTAGTATTCTAGCGGGAGACGGTGAGCAGTTCTTC.

The rearrangement links TRBV28 to TRBJ1-2; the D gene is possibly TRBD1 (6 bases). Germline V lookup: CDR1 MDHEN, CDR2 SYDVKM. The CDR3 totals 13 residues. Trimming left V 8 bases short and J 3 bases short, with 13 bases between. The CDR3 reads CASLLAGDYGYTF. CDR3 DNA sequence: TGTGCCAGCCTTTTAGCAGGGGACTATGGCTACACCTTC.

This clone was counted a few times. V gene TRBV20-1 combines with J gene TRBJ1-5; 12 bases are a match to TRBD1. With V trimmed by 3 bases and J by 7 bases, 10 bases remained unmatched. CDR1 and CDR2 (germline): DFQATT, SNEGSKA (reference sequence). This CDR3 comprises 16 residues. This CDR3 is CSASPPGQGASQPQHF. The CDR3 nucleotides read TGCAGTGCTAGTCCCCCGGGACAGGGGGCCAGCCAGCCCCAGCATTTT.

This chain links TRBV28 with TRBJ1-5; no firm D call. V lost 7 bases and J 4 bases, leaving 11 bases between the germline ends. Germline CDR1 and CDR2: MDHEN and SYDVKM. The length of the CDR3 is 13 residues. The CDR3 DNA sequence: TGTGCCAGCATCGGTAATTTTAATCAGCCCCAGCATTTT. This encodes CASIGNFNQPQHF.

The J gene is TRBJ2-3, the V gene TRBV9; TRBD1 matches 7 bases. The CDR3 has 18 residues. Germline-derived CDR1 and CDR2 are SGDLS and YYNGEE. Losses at the gene ends were 0 bases for V and 2 bases for J; bases not matched to a gene: 12. The CDR3, as DNA: TGTGCCAGCAGCGTAGAAGCGGAGACAGGGCTCTCCACAGATACGCAGTATTTT. Protein: CASSVEAETGLSTDTQYF.

The table lists this clone with a count of one. The rearrangement joins TRBV29-1 to TRBJ2-5; 11 bases are shared with TRBD2. Looked up from germline, CDR1 is SQVTM and CDR2 is ANQGSEA. The junction had 11 bases not matched to a gene; V was cut back by 6 bases and J by 5 bases. The CDR3 consists of 15 residues. CDR3 loop: CSVAPLAGGRETQYF. In DNA form, the CDR3 reads TGCAGCGTCGCCCCCTTAGCGGGAGGGCGGGAGACCCAGTACTTC.

Concerning this clone: The germline gene is not matched at one end of the junction; a read error may be the cause. The chain carries TRBV5-1 and TRBJ2-7; 10 nucleotides match TRBD2. CDR3 length equals 14 residues. Germline-derived CDR1 and CDR2 are SGHRS and YFSETQ. The DNA of the CDR3 is TGCGCCAGCAGCTCATCTAGCGGGAGATACGGGCAGTACTTC. Translation gives CASSSSSGRYGQYF.

The chain is built from TRBV9 and TRBJ1-4; TRBD1 matches at 7 bases. CDR3 length: 15 amino acids. Germline values: CDR1 SGDLS, CDR2 YYNGEE. V shed 8 bases and J 4 bases; nucleotides not matched to a gene: 11. This CDR3 reads CASSQGRNLNEKLFF. The DNA of the CDR3 is TGTGCCAGTTCACAGGGGCGGAATCTTAATGAAAAACTGTTTTTT.